One sample yielded the 9 T cell receptor beta chains listed below, sequenced in a study of beta chain features in type 1 diabetes. Study-level results: Moderate yet significant TCRB CDR3 shortening was seen in Type 1 diabetes patients in all four CD4+ subsets.

Their cognate antigens are unknown. As every portion of the isolated RNA was reverse transcribed, the sequencing read expressed TCRB transcripts. The protocol was immunoSEQ multiplex PCR, while the TCRdb copy is restricted to in-frame clones and leaves out a portion. In the table there are over 300,000 clones, around 8.5% of which are singletons. The specimen sequenced was central memory CD4+ T cells from blood. The receptors were sampled from a man younger than 40 with type 1 diabetes.

There are a few counts of this clone. The chain links TRBV6-6 to TRBJ1-5, with 7 bases matching TRBD1. Unmatched junction bases numbered 6, after V lost 0 bases and J lost 7 bases. Per the germline V gene, CDR1 is MNHNY and CDR2 is SVGAGI (reference sequence). CDR3 size: 15 residues. CDR3 in amino acids: CASSYSGTEGQPQHF. CDR3 bases: TGTGCCAGCAGTTACTCCGGGACAGAGGGGCAGCCCCAGCATTTT.

This clone was seen only a few times. The rearrangement links TRBV30 to TRBJ2-2; D may correspond to TRBD1 or TRBD2 (5 bases each). This CDR3 is built from 15 residues. In germline, CDR1 is GTSNPN, CDR2 SVGIG (reference sequence). Trimming took off 8 bases at V and 0 bases at J, with 16 bases between the two ends. The CDR3 protein is CALIPEGPNTGELFF. CDR3 DNA sequence: TGTGCCCTAATCCCCGAGGGACCGAACACCGGGGAGCTGTTTTTT.

In its sample, this clone was seen a few times. This chain connects TRBV19 to TRBJ2-6, with 10 bases identical to TRBD1. The germline V gene has CDR1 LNHDA and CDR2 SQIVND (reference sequence). This CDR3 is built from 17 residues. V shed 8 bases and J 1 base; nucleotides not matched to a gene: 8. CDR3 loop: CASLPRDRGSGANVLTF. Written as DNA, the CDR3 is TGTGCCAGTTTACCCCGGGACAGGGGATCTGGGGCCAACGTCCTGACTTTC.

The chain joins TRBV25-1 to TRBJ1-4, with TRBD1 matching over 7 bases. There are 16 residues in the CDR3. V was clipped by 5 bases and J by 3 bases; unmatched bases: 9. CDR1 MGHDK and CDR2 SYGVNS come from the germline V gene. The CDR3 reads CASSNGGGGANEKLFF. In DNA form, the CDR3 reads TGTGCCAGCAGTAACGGGGGAGGGGGCGCTAATGAAAAACTGTTTTTT.

This rearrangement joins TRBV19 to TRBJ2-3; possibly TRBD2 for D (6 bases). Germline loops: CDR1 LNHDA, CDR2 SQIVND (reference sequence). Trimming cost V 7 bases and J 0 bases, with 14 bases left between them. The CDR3 runs 15 residues. The CDR3 sequence: CASTPAGFSTDTQYF. In nucleotides, the CDR3 is TGTGCCAGTACCCCCGCGGGATTTAGCACAGATACGCAGTATTTT.

The chain is built from TRBV10-1 and TRBJ2-2; D not resolved. Trimming stripped 0 bases from V and 0 bases from J, with 8 bases between. This CDR3 has 16 residues. Per the germline V gene, CDR1 is WNHNN and CDR2 is SYGVQD (reference sequence). The CDR3 loop reads CASSESGSTNTGELFF. In DNA, the CDR3 is TGCGCCAGCAGTGAGTCGGGCAGCACGAACACCGGGGAGCTGTTTTTT.

The gene calls are TRBV11-2 and TRBJ2-1, with 7 bases that match TRBD1. V trimming: 1 base; J trimming: 9 bases; junction bases outside the gene matches: 0. Per the germline V gene, CDR1 is SGHAT and CDR2 is FQNNGV. This CDR3 has 12 residues. DNA for the CDR3: TGTGCCAGCAGCTTAGGACAGGGTGAGCAGTTCTTC. It specifies CASSLGQGEQFF.

On this clone itself: Other DNA sequences in this sample translate to the same CDR3. This chain connects TRBV5-1 to TRBJ2-1; D might be TRBD1 (6 bases). Trimming took off 4 bases at V and 0 bases at J, with 11 bases between the two ends. Germline V gene sequence: CDR1 SGHRS, CDR2 YFSETQ. The CDR3 loop spans 15 amino acids. The CDR3 loop reads CASSLTGSSYNEQFF. For the CDR3, the DNA is TGCGCCAGCAGCCTAACAGGGAGCTCCTACAATGAGCAGTTCTTC.

This clone was recorded a few times. The genes are TRBV2 and TRBJ2-5; possible D gene TRBD1, 6 bases. Germline V CDR1 and CDR2: SNHLY, FYNNEI. V was pared by 6 bases and J by 1 base, with 15 bases between. This CDR3 is 15 amino acids long. For the CDR3, the DNA is TGTGCCAGCAGACAGGACAGCGTTGGCCAAGAGACCCAGTACTTC. Translation: CASRQDSVGQETQYF.